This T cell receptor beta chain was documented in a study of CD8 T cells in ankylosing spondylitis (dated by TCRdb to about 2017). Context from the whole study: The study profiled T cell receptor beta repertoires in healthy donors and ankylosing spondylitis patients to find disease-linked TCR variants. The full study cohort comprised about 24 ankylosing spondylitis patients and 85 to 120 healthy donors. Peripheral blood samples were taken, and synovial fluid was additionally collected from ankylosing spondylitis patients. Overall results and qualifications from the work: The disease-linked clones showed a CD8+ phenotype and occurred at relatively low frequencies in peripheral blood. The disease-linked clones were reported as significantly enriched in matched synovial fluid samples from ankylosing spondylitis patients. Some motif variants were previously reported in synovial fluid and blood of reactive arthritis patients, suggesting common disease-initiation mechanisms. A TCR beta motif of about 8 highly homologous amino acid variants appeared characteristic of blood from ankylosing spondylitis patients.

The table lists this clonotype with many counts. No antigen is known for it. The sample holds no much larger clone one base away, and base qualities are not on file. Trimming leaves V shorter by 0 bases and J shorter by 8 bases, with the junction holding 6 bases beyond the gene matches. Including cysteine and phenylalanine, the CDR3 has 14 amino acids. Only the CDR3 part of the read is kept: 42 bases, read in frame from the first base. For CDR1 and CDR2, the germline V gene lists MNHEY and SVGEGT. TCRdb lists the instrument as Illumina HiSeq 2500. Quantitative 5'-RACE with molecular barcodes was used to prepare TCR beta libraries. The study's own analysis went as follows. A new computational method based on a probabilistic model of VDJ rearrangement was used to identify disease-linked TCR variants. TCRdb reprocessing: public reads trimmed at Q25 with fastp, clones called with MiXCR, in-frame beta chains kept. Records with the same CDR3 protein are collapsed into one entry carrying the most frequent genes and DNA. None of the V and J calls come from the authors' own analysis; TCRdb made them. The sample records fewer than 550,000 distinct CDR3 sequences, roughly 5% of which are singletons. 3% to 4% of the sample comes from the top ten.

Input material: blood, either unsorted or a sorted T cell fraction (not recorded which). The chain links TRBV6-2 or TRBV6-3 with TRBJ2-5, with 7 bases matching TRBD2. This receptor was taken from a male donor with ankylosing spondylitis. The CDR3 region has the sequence CASSYSSREGTQYF. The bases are TGTGCCAGCAGTTACTCGAGCAGGGAGGGAACCCAGTACTTC.